A selection of T cell receptor beta chains follows, all from one sample in a study of blood T cell repertoires in COVID-19. Method: immunoSEQ multiplex PCR; TCRdb's copy keeps in-frame clones and lacks some. The sample contains some 51,000 clones, about nine tenths of which appear only once. The sample comprised peripheral blood. The receptors come from a human donor with active COVID-19. The donor label of this sample is uncertain. CDR3s include the opening cysteine and the closing phenylalanine or tryptophan. Each record gives: CDR3 protein, CDR3 DNA, D gene, clone size, J gene, V gene. The D gene is left open where the match is weak. Size values are once, few and many counts, or a class for expanded clones, and some rows have none.

CDR3aa: CASSLDSTSYEQYF
CDR3nt: TGTGCCAGCAGCTTAGATAGCACAAGTTACGAGCAGTACTTC
d_gene: NA
abundance: NA
j_gene: TRBJ2-7
v_gene: TRBV11-2

CDR3aa: CASSVPAGGSRNEQFF
CDR3nt: TGTGCCAGCAGCGTTCCAGCGGGGGGATCCCGTAATGAGCAGTTCTTC
d_gene: TRBD2
abundance: NA
j_gene: TRBJ2-1
v_gene: TRBV9

CDR3aa: CASSGWEAGELFF
CDR3nt: TGTGCCAGCAGCGGGTGGGAGGCCGGGGAGCTGTTTTTT
d_gene: NA
abundance: NA
j_gene: TRBJ2-2
v_gene: TRBV7-2

CDR3aa: CASSLDLRETQYF
CDR3nt: TGCGCCAGCAGCTTGGACCTAAGAGAGACCCAGTACTTC
d_gene: NA
abundance: NA
j_gene: TRBJ2-5
v_gene: TRBV5-1

CDR3aa: CASSQGSYEQYF
CDR3nt: TGTGCCAGCAGCCAGGGTTCCTACGAGCAGTACTTC
d_gene: NA
abundance: NA
j_gene: TRBJ2-7
v_gene: TRBV28

CDR3aa: CPGSAPGSKEAFF
CDR3nt: TGTCCTGGGAGCGCACCTGGGAGCAAGGAAGCTTTCTTT
d_gene: NA
abundance: NA
j_gene: TRBJ1-1
v_gene: TRBV22-1

CDR3aa: CAWSRDRGNEQFF
CDR3nt: TGTGCCTGGAGTAGGGACAGGGGGAATGAGCAGTTCTTC
d_gene: TRBD1
abundance: NA
j_gene: TRBJ2-1
v_gene: TRBV30

CDR3aa: CASSRGAGPTEAFF
CDR3nt: TGTGCCAGCAGCCGGGGGGCAGGGCCCACTGAAGCTTTCTTT
d_gene: NA
abundance: NA
j_gene: TRBJ1-1
v_gene: TRBV7-9

CDR3aa: CASSPRTSGDLRAGELFF
CDR3nt: TGTGCCAGCAGCCCCCGGACTAGCGGGGACCTGCGGGCCGGGGAGCTGTTTTTT
d_gene: TRBD2
abundance: NA
j_gene: TRBJ2-2
v_gene: TRBV11-3

CDR3aa: CASSLGTQNEQFF
CDR3nt: TGCGCCAGCAGCTTGGGGACTCAAAATGAGCAGTTCTTC
d_gene: NA
abundance: NA
j_gene: TRBJ2-1
v_gene: TRBV5-1

CDR3aa: CASSLVAGAGQETQYF
CDR3nt: TGCGCCAGCAGCTTGGTGGCAGGGGCGGGCCAAGAGACCCAGTACTTC
d_gene: NA
abundance: once
j_gene: TRBJ2-5
v_gene: TRBV5-1

CDR3aa: CASSALELAGGSVTQYF
CDR3nt: TGTGCCAGCAGCGCTCTGGAACTAGCGGGGGGCTCGGTTACGCAGTATTTT
d_gene: TRBD2
abundance: NA
j_gene: TRBJ2-3
v_gene: TRBV9

CDR3aa: CASSWARDTDTQYF
CDR3nt: TGCGCCAGCAGCTGGGCGCGGGACACAGATACGCAGTATTTT
d_gene: NA
abundance: NA
j_gene: TRBJ2-3
v_gene: TRBV4-1

CDR3aa: CASSRVRTGQETQYF
CDR3nt: TGTGCCAGCTCACGGGTGAGGACAGGCCAAGAGACCCAGTACTTC
d_gene: TRBD1
abundance: NA
j_gene: TRBJ2-5
v_gene: TRBV18

CDR3aa: CASSPGQGRETQYF
CDR3nt: TGCGCCAGCAGCCCGGGACAGGGGAGGGAGACCCAGTACTTC
d_gene: TRBD1
abundance: NA
j_gene: TRBJ2-5
v_gene: TRBV5-1

CDR3aa: CASSFSGSFYEQYF
CDR3nt: TGTGCCAGCAGCTTCAGCGGGAGTTTCTACGAGCAGTACTTC
d_gene: TRBD2
abundance: NA
j_gene: TRBJ2-7
v_gene: TRBV11-2

CDR3aa: CARSRGKGPNEQYF
CDR3nt: TGCGCCAGGAGTCGGGGAAAGGGGCCCAACGAGCAGTACTTC
d_gene: NA
abundance: NA
j_gene: TRBJ2-7
v_gene: TRBV23-1

CDR3aa: CSAGEYEQYF
CDR3nt: TGCAGTGCAGGGGAATACGAGCAGTACTTC
d_gene: NA
abundance: NA
j_gene: TRBJ2-7
v_gene: TRBV20-1

CDR3aa: CASKRGAGELFF
CDR3nt: TGTGCCAGCAAAAGGGGCGCCGGGGAGCTGTTTTTT
d_gene: NA
abundance: NA
j_gene: TRBJ2-2
v_gene: TRBV27

CDR3aa: CASSGSFSGRNTGELFF
CDR3nt: TGTGCCAGCAGCGGATCCTTTAGCGGGAGAAACACCGGGGAGCTGTTTTTT
d_gene: TRBD2
abundance: NA
j_gene: TRBJ2-2
v_gene: TRBV11-3

CDR3aa: CASSSGLAPGETQYF
CDR3nt: TGTGCCAGCAGCTCGGGACTAGCCCCGGGGGAGACCCAGTACTTC
d_gene: TRBD2
abundance: NA
j_gene: TRBJ2-5
v_gene: TRBV5-4

CDR3aa: CASSISFPGGGTDTQYF
CDR3nt: TGTGCCAGTAGTATAAGTTTCCCAGGGGGCGGGACAGATACGCAGTATTTT
d_gene: TRBD1
abundance: NA
j_gene: TRBJ2-3
v_gene: TRBV19

CDR3aa: CASSLDGISGGYTF
CDR3nt: TGTGCCAGCAGCCTGGACGGAATAAGCGGTGGCTACACCTTC
d_gene: NA
abundance: NA
j_gene: TRBJ1-2
v_gene: TRBV6-2/TRBV6-3

CDR3aa: CAPVAASGGGDSYNEQFF
CDR3nt: TGCGCCCCCGTTGCGGCTAGCGGGGGAGGGGACTCCTACAATGAGCAGTTCTTC
d_gene: TRBD2
abundance: NA
j_gene: TRBJ2-1
v_gene: TRBV5-1

CDR3aa: CASSPNGKDTGELFF
CDR3nt: TGTGCCAGTAGTCCGAACGGGAAGGACACCGGGGAGCTGTTTTTT
d_gene: NA
abundance: NA
j_gene: TRBJ2-2
v_gene: TRBV19

CDR3aa: CASSRGPPLYF
CDR3nt: TGTGCCAGCAGTAGAGGCCCGCCCCTGTACTTC
d_gene: NA
abundance: once
j_gene: TRBJ2-7
v_gene: TRBV28

CDR3aa: CASIEWGTGGKEAFF
CDR3nt: TGTGCCAGCATCGAATGGGGGACAGGGGGCAAAGAAGCTTTCTTT
d_gene: TRBD1
abundance: NA
j_gene: TRBJ1-1
v_gene: TRBV6-5

CDR3aa: CASSVGQGAGTDTQYF
CDR3nt: TGTGCCAGCAGCGTGGGACAGGGGGCAGGCACAGATACGCAGTATTTT
d_gene: TRBD1
abundance: once
j_gene: TRBJ2-3
v_gene: TRBV7-9

CDR3aa: CASSLSWDSGTQYF
CDR3nt: TGTGCCAGCAGCCTTTCATGGGACAGCGGGACCCAGTACTTC
d_gene: TRBD1
abundance: NA
j_gene: TRBJ2-5
v_gene: TRBV7-3

CDR3aa: CASSLGGLAGAIEQYF
CDR3nt: TGCGCCAGCAGCTTGGGCGGACTAGCGGGAGCTATCGAGCAGTACTTC
d_gene: TRBD2
abundance: NA
j_gene: TRBJ2-7
v_gene: TRBV5-1

CDR3aa: CASSIEGRFYNSPLHF
CDR3nt: TGTGCCAGTAGTATTGAGGGGAGGTTCTATAATTCACCCCTCCACTTT
d_gene: NA
abundance: NA
j_gene: TRBJ1-6
v_gene: TRBV19

CDR3aa: CASSSQGRPYEQYF
CDR3nt: TGTGCCAGCAGTAGTCAGGGGCGTCCCTACGAGCAGTACTTC
d_gene: NA
abundance: NA
j_gene: TRBJ2-7
v_gene: TRBV27

CDR3aa: CASSRSGTGMNTGELFF
CDR3nt: TGCGCCAGCAGCCGGAGTGGGACAGGGATGAACACCGGGGAGCTGTTTTTT
d_gene: TRBD1
abundance: NA
j_gene: TRBJ2-2
v_gene: TRBV5-1

CDR3aa: CASSAREANYGYTF
CDR3nt: TGTGCCAGCAGCGCCAGGGAAGCTAACTATGGCTACACCTTC
d_gene: NA
abundance: NA
j_gene: TRBJ1-2
v_gene: TRBV7-3

CDR3aa: CASSLSSGKGTDTQYF
CDR3nt: TGTGCCAGCAGCCTCTCTAGCGGGAAGGGCACAGATACGCAGTATTTT
d_gene: TRBD2
abundance: NA
j_gene: TRBJ2-3
v_gene: TRBV7-3

CDR3aa: CASSPGLAGGNEQFF
CDR3nt: TGTGCCAGCAGCCCAGGACTAGCGGGAGGCAATGAGCAGTTCTTC
d_gene: TRBD2
abundance: NA
j_gene: TRBJ2-1
v_gene: TRBV11-2

CDR3aa: CASSLAGTYTNTDTQYF
CDR3nt: TGCGCCAGCAGCTTGGCCGGGACATACACTAACACAGATACGCAGTATTTT
d_gene: NA
abundance: NA
j_gene: TRBJ2-3
v_gene: TRBV5-1

CDR3aa: CASSSHRVNEKLFF
CDR3nt: TGTGCCAGCAGCTCTCACAGGGTTAATGAAAAACTGTTTTTT
d_gene: NA
abundance: NA
j_gene: TRBJ1-4
v_gene: TRBV28

CDR3aa: CASHREGLAGGTGELFF
CDR3nt: TGTGCCAGCCACCGTGAGGGACTAGCGGGAGGGACCGGGGAGCTGTTTTTT
d_gene: TRBD2
abundance: NA
j_gene: TRBJ2-2
v_gene: TRBV28

CDR3aa: CASSTRTENIQYF
CDR3nt: TGTGCCAGCAGTACCAGGACAGAAAACATTCAGTACTTC
d_gene: NA
abundance: NA
j_gene: TRBJ2-4
v_gene: TRBV2

CDR3aa: CASSLSGGYNEQFF
CDR3nt: TGTGCCAGCAGTTTATCGGGGGGCTACAATGAGCAGTTCTTC
d_gene: NA
abundance: NA
j_gene: TRBJ2-1
v_gene: TRBV27

CDR3aa: CASSPRVTGGTEAFF
CDR3nt: TGTGCCAGCTCACCACGAGTCACAGGGGGCACTGAAGCTTTCTTT
d_gene: TRBD1
abundance: NA
j_gene: TRBJ1-1
v_gene: TRBV18

CDR3aa: CATSRFHGKGGQPQHF
CDR3nt: TGTGCCACCAGCAGATTCCACGGAAAGGGAGGTCAGCCCCAGCATTTT
d_gene: NA
abundance: once
j_gene: TRBJ1-5
v_gene: TRBV15

CDR3aa: CASSDPGTGLLEEKLFF
CDR3nt: TGTGCCAGCAGTGACCCCGGGACAGGCCTACTTGAGGAAAAACTGTTTTTT
d_gene: TRBD1
abundance: NA
j_gene: TRBJ1-4
v_gene: TRBV6-2/TRBV6-3

CDR3aa: CASSVRQGFPDTQYF
CDR3nt: TGTGCCAGCAGCGTAAGACAGGGATTCCCAGATACGCAGTATTTT
d_gene: TRBD1
abundance: NA
j_gene: TRBJ2-3
v_gene: TRBV7-6

CDR3aa: CASRGTKGRNEQFF
CDR3nt: TGCGCCAGCAGGGGGACTAAGGGCAGGAATGAGCAGTTCTTC
d_gene: TRBD2
abundance: NA
j_gene: TRBJ2-1
v_gene: TRBV4-1

CDR3aa: CASSQDLGRGNQPQHF
CDR3nt: TGTGCCAGCAGCCAAGATTTGGGCAGGGGTAATCAGCCCCAGCATTTT
d_gene: NA
abundance: NA
j_gene: TRBJ1-5
v_gene: TRBV3-1/TRBV3-2

CDR3aa: CASSDGTSDPDTQYF
CDR3nt: TGTGCCAGCAGTGACGGGACTAGCGATCCAGATACGCAGTATTTT
d_gene: TRBD2
abundance: NA
j_gene: TRBJ2-3
v_gene: TRBV6-4

CDR3aa: CASSLVPSGHQKLFF
CDR3nt: TGCGCCAGCAGCTTGGTCCCTTCTGGACACCAAAAACTGTTTTTT
d_gene: NA
abundance: NA
j_gene: TRBJ1-4
v_gene: TRBV5-1

CDR3aa: CASSGLGQREETQYF
CDR3nt: TGTGCCAGCAGCGGCCTGGGACAGAGAGAAGAGACCCAGTACTTC
d_gene: TRBD1
abundance: once
j_gene: TRBJ2-5
v_gene: TRBV7-2

CDR3aa: CASTGGAGGETQYF
CDR3nt: TGTGCCAGCACCGGGGGGGCTGGGGGAGAGACCCAGTACTTC
d_gene: TRBD2
abundance: NA
j_gene: TRBJ2-5
v_gene: TRBV7-9